The present entry profiles one TCR beta chain with its context. This specimen belongs to a study of blood T cell repertoires in COVID-19. Whole-study context: The study drew acute and convalescent COVID-19 samples from the United States, Italy and Spain. In each case, the material was cDNA or gDNA derived from T cells, B-cell-depleted T cells, or PBMCs.

Original methodology: For nucleated cells, counts were estimated from reference gene primer amplification. Profiling relied on immunoSEQ multiplex PCR, and the TCRdb table lists in-frame clones only, not all of them. V and J calls and clone size come straight from that table; D and trimming were deduced from the DNA. The sample has approximately 170,000 clones, 88% seen once; the top ten hold about 2.1%. The CDR3 loop spans 15 amino acids. The germline V gene has CDR1 SGHTA and CDR2 FQGNSA. Trimming removed 5 bases at V and 1 base at J, with 12 bases between. Sequenced material: peripheral blood. The gene calls are TRBV7-2 and TRBJ1-5, with D perhaps TRBD1 (5 bases). This TCR derives from a man aged 50 or older who had recovered from COVID-19. The CDR3 is CASSPTRTSNQPQHF. DNA for the CDR3: TGTGCCAGCAGCCCGACCAGGACAAGCAATCAGCCCCAGCATTTT.